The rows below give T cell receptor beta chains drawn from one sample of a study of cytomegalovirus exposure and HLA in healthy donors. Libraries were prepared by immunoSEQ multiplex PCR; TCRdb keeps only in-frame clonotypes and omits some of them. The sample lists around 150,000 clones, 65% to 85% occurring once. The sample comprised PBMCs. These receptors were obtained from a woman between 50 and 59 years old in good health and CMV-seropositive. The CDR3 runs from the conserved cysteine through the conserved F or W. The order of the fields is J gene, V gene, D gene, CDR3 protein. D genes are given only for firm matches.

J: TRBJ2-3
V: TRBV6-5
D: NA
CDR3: CASSYSGRAGSDTQYF

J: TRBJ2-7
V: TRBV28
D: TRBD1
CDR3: CAVRQGPSGEQYF

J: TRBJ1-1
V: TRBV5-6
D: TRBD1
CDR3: CASSRPGQGANTEAFF

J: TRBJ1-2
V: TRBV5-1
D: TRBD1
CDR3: CASSVGQGASHYGYTF

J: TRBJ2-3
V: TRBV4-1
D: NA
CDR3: CASSAAGTRDTQYF

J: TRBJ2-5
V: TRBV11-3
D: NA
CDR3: CASSLGRGGQETQYF

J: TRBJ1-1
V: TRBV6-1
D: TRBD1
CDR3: CATQGARAFF

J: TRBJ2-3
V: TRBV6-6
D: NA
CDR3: CASHTGASTDTQYF

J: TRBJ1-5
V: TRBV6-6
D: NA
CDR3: CASNPDIYSNQPQHF

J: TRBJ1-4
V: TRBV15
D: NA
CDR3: CATSRARGTNEKLFF

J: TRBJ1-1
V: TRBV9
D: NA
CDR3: CASSGALDNEAFF

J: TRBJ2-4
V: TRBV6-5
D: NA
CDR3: CASRQKDIQYF

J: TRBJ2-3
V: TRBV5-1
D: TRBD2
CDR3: CASSLGLAGGFGTQYF

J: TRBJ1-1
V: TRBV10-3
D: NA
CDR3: CAISEDSTREAFF

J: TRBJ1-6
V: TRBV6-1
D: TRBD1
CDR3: CASSSTGKNSPLHF

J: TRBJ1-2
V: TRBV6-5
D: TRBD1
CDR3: CASSRDREFGYTF

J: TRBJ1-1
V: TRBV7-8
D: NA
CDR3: CASSSIEGGLALNTEAFF

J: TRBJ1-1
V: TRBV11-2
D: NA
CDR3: CASRTGWASDPNTEAFF

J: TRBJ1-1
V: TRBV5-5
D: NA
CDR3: CASSLAETRNTEAFF

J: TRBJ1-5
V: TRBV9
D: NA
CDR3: CASSVGYNSNQPQHF

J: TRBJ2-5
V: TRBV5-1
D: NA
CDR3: CASSLFGLGSQETQYF

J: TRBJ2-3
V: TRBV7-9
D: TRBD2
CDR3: CASSPGTSSKTPSTDMQYF

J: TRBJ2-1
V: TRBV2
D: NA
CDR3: CASAKEGYDEQFF

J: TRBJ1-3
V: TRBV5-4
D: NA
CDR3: CASSLAPGSGNTIYF

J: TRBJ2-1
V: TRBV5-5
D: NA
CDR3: CASSLTSQTSYNEQFF

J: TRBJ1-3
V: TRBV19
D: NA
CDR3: CASSKRSGNTIYF

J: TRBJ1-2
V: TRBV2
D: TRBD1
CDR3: CAKSGTGGDGYTF

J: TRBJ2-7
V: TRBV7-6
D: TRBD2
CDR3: CASSLSSGGGYEQYF

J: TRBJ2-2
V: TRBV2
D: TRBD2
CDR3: CASSDSAGGSTGELFF

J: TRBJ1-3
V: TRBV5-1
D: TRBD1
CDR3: CASSLNRGPYSGNTIYF

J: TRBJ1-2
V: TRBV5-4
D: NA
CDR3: CASSLDENYGYTF

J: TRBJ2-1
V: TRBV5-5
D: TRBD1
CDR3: CASSWGTGYNEQFF

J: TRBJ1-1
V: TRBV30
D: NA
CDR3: CAWSQGIEAFF

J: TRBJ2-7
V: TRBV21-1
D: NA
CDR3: CASNKITVSSYEQYF

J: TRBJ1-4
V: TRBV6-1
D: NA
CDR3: CASSETRGAEKLFF

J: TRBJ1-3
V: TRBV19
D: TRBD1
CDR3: CASSHQGTVGGNTIYF

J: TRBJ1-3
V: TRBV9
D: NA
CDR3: CASTQSVATGNTIYF

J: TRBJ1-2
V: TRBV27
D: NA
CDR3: CASSFSRQNYGYTF

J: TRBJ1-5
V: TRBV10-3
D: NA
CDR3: CATEEGYGNQPQHF

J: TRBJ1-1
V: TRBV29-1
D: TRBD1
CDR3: CSVEGVGQAMNTEAFF